Shown below are 27 T cell receptor beta chains from a single sample sequenced in a study of breast tumors, draining lymph nodes, adjacent tissues. Axillary draining lymph nodes of breast cancer patients supplied the node samples. In TCRdb, the multiplex PCR reads were re-called with MiXCR into one record per CDR3 protein. The sample shows approximately 90,000 distinct CDR3 sequences, roughly 29% of them seen only once. What was sequenced was axillary lymph node tissue. Receptors originate from a female donor with breast cancer. Some clones in this sample may be carry-over from other donors' samples.

As regards this clonotype: The missing conserved phenylalanine or tryptophan at the end of this CDR3 makes a read error likely. The rearrangement uses TRBV5-6 and TRBJ2-1, with no clear D. The CDR3 is 14 residues long. The germline V gene has CDR1 SGHDT and CDR2 YYEEEE. The DNA for the CDR3 is TGCGCCAGCAGCTTGGCCGGGCTAGTCGATGAGCAGTTCATC. Translation: CASSLAGLVDEQFI.

In this sample, this clonotype turned up many times. The chain has TRBV15 and TRBJ1-4, with 7 bases identical to TRBD1. Germline CDR1 and CDR2: LNHNV and YYDKDF (reference sequence). J gave up 7 bases and V 1 base, and 9 bases lay outside the gene matches. The CDR3 spans 16 residues. The CDR3 sequence is CATSRVLGGAGEKLFF. CDR3 DNA: TGTGCCACCAGCAGAGTTTTAGGGGGCGCGGGTGAAAAACTGTTTTTT. Complete variable domain (other parts from reference TRBV15 and TRBJ1-4): DAMVIQNPRYQVTQFGKPVTLSCSQTLNHNVMYWYQQKSSQAPKLLFHYYDKDFNNEADTPDNFQSRRPNTSFCFLDIRSPGLGDTAMYLCATSRVLGGAGEKLFFGSGTQLSVL.

This clonotype was seen repeatedly, ten times or more. The CDR3 DNA follows: TGTGCCAGCAGCCATTCCCCGGGACTACCAGAGACCCAGTACTTC. It specifies CASSHSPGLPETQYF. The chain combines TRBV3-1 with TRBJ2-5; 7 bases map to TRBD2. Germline CDR1 is LGHDT and CDR2 is YNNKEL (reference sequence). V shed 3 bases, J shed 4 bases, and the junction held 8 bases outside the gene matches. The length of the CDR3 is 15 residues.

This clonotype came up many times. The chain uses TRBV9 and TRBJ2-3; D not certain. This CDR3 has 13 amino acids. Between the trimmed V and J ends, which lost 4 bases and 0 bases, there was a span of 6 bases. From germline, CDR1 is SGDLS and CDR2 YYNGEE. Here the CDR3 reads CASSLSSTDTQYF. The CDR3 DNA sequence: TGTGCCAGCAGCCTAAGTAGCACAGATACGCAGTATTTT.

As regards this clonotype: The junction does not match germline at one end; this may be a read error. This chain connects TRBV7-6 to TRBJ2-7; tentative D call: TRBD2 (6 bases). Germline CDR1 reads SGHVS; CDR2 reads FNYEAQ. There are 15 residues in the CDR3. This chain's CDR3 is CANSLASGEAYEQCF. The CDR3 DNA follows: TGTGCCAACAGCTTAGCATCGGGGGAGGCCTACGAGCAGTGCTTC.

In DNA form, the CDR3 reads TGTGCCAGCAGTTCTAGCGGGAGGGTCGAGCAAGAGACCCAGTACTTC. Its translation: CASSSSGRVEQETQYF. The V and J genes are TRBV12-3 or TRBV12-4 and TRBJ2-5; 12 bases are shared with TRBD2. This CDR3 contains 16 residues. V was clipped by 4 bases and J by 2 bases; unmatched bases: 5.

In regard to this clonotype: One end of the junction is discordant with germline, which a read error may explain. The chain has TRBV7-8 and TRBJ2-7, with D possibly being TRBD1 (6 bases). The CDR3 has 14 amino acids. Germline V gene sequence: CDR1 SGHVS, CDR2 FQNEAQ. CDR3 loop: CASSHSTGSYERYF. The DNA for the CDR3 is TGTGCCAGCAGCCACTCGACAGGCTCCTACGAGCGGTACTTC.

This rearrangement joins TRBV5-5 to TRBJ1-2; weak D call: TRBD1 (6 bases). The germline V and J ends were trimmed by 4 bases and 2 bases, with 12 bases remaining between them. Germline loops: CDR1 SGHKS, CDR2 YYEKEE (reference sequence). This CDR3 is 14 amino acids long. The CDR3 reads CASSLGGPNYGYTF. The DNA for the CDR3 is TGTGCCAGCAGCCTGGGGGGGCCGAACTATGGCTACACCTTC.

This clonotype showed up many times. The gene calls are TRBV20-1 and TRBJ2-7; D perhaps matches TRBD1 (6 bases). This CDR3 contains 13 residues. Germline V CDR1 and CDR2: DFQATT, SNEGSKA (reference sequence). Trimming pared 6 bases from V and 2 bases from J, leaving 14 bases between. DNA for the CDR3: TGCAGTGCCAGGGCTGACAGGACCTACGAGCAGTACTTC. It codes for CSARADRTYEQYF.

The chain joins TRBV18 to TRBJ2-3; possible D gene TRBD2, 8 bases. V lost 5 bases and J lost 0, with 18 bases in between. CDR3 length: 17 residues. Germline CDR1 KGHSH, CDR2 LQKENI. DNA of the CDR3: TGTGCCAGCTCAACCGGTAGCGGGACAGCTAGCACAGATACGCAGTATTTT. As protein: CASSTGSGTASTDTQYF.

This clonotype was found once. The rearrangement links TRBV4-2 to TRBJ2-2; 9 nucleotides agree with TRBD1. The CDR3 length is 17 residues. V was pared by 1 base and J by 5 bases, with 8 bases of the junction left unmatched. Germline CDR1 is LGHNA and CDR2 is YNFKEQ. The CDR3 region is CASSQGSATGGTGELFF. As DNA, the CDR3 is TGTGCCAGCAGCCAAGGATCCGCGACAGGGGGTACCGGGGAGCTGTTTTTT.

This clonotype has a count of ten or more. The chain couples TRBV4-3 to TRBJ2-2; TRBD2 matches 10 bases. V was pared by 0 bases and J by 5 bases, with 9 bases of the junction left unmatched. Germline CDR1 reads LGHNA; CDR2 reads YSLEER. This CDR3 spans 18 amino acids. The CDR3 sequence is CASSQDVSSGRGTGELFF. CDR3 coding DNA: TGCGCCAGCAGCCAAGATGTTTCTAGCGGGAGAGGGACCGGGGAGCTGTTTTTT.

The V call is TRBV9, the J call TRBJ2-7; 9 bases agree with TRBD2. There are 14 residues in the CDR3. Trimming took 3 bases from V and 7 from J; bases not matched to a gene: 8. The germline CDR1 and CDR2 sequences are SGDLS and YYNGEE. As DNA, the CDR3 is TGTGCCAGCAGCGCCCAAGCGGGAGGAGGAGAGCAGTACTTC. Its translation is CASSAQAGGGEQYF.

At least ten counts were recorded for this clonotype. The rearrangement joins TRBV20-1 to TRBJ2-7; D not resolved. Germline CDR1 is DFQATT and CDR2 is SNEGSKA (reference sequence). Trimming stripped 0 bases from V and 6 bases from J, with 9 bases between. The CDR3 has 12 residues. The CDR3 nucleotides read TGCAGTGCTAGAGATGGTGACGTCGAGCAGTACTTC. As protein: CSARDGDVEQYF.

This clonotype was observed a few times. This clone may be a read error of a much larger clone one base away. The chain uses TRBV20-1 and TRBJ2-1; 8 nucleotides line up with TRBD2. The germline CDR1 and CDR2 sequences are DFQATT and SNEGSKA (reference sequence). The CDR3 contains 13 residues. CDR3 coding DNA: TGCAGCGGAAGCGGGAGAACCTACAATGCGCAGTTCTTC. Its translation: CSGSGRTYNAQFF.

This clonotype was seen a few times. The rearrangement joins TRBV11-2 to TRBJ2-4; 8 nucleotides line up with TRBD1. V was clipped by 5 bases and J by 1 base; unmatched bases: 10. Germline CDR1 is SGHAT and CDR2 is FQNNGV. The CDR3 covers 17 residues. The CDR3 DNA reads TGTGCCAGCAGCCCGAGAGGGACAGGTGCCGCCAAAAACATTCAGTACTTC. Its translation is CASSPRGTGAAKNIQYF.

This clonotype was observed a handful of times. The chain has TRBV6-7 and TRBJ2-7; TRBD1 matches 9 bases. TRBV6-7 is classed as an ORF, of uncertain function. The CDR3 spans 16 residues. The V gene end was trimmed by 5 bases and the J gene end by 6 bases; junction bases not matched to a gene: 14. The CDR3 DNA is TGTGCCAGCAGTCAAGTGAGGGACAGGGTGGGGGGCGAGCAGTACTTC. Translated, it gives CASSQVRDRVGGEQYF.

With respect to this clonotype: One end of the junction does not line up with germline, which may come from a read error. The V gene is TRBV3-1, the J gene TRBJ2-4, with 10 bases identical to TRBD1. The germline V gene has CDR1 LGHDT and CDR2 YNNKEL (reference sequence). The CDR3 is 14 residues long. The CDR3 region has the DNA TGTGCCAGCAGCCGACAGGGGGCCAAAAGCATTCAGTACTTC. This codes for CASSRQGAKSIQYF.

The V call is TRBV10-2, the J call TRBJ1-6, with D possibly being TRBD1 (6 bases). From germline, CDR1 is WSHSY and CDR2 SAAADI. V dropped 6 bases and J dropped 7 bases, with 16 bases sitting between them. The CDR3 sequence is 15 residues long. The CDR3 nucleotides are TGCGCCAGCAGCCGGCCCCAGGGGAACAATTCACCCCTCCACTTT. It encodes CASSRPQGNNSPLHF.

This clonotype was seen more than once but under ten times. This may arise from a read error, as a much more abundant clone is one base away. The rearrangement uses TRBV6-1 and TRBJ2-3; no clear D. The CDR3 consists of 14 residues. Germline CDR1 is MNHNS and CDR2 is SASEGT. CDR3: CASSQAPVTDTQYF. In DNA form, the CDR3 reads TGTGCCAGCAGTCAAGCGCCCGTCACAGATACGCAGTATTTT.

This clonotype was seen just once. The chain is built from TRBV9 and TRBJ2-5; D remains ambiguous. The germline V gene has CDR1 SGDLS and CDR2 YYNGEE. There are 12 residues in the CDR3. The V and J ends lost 0 bases and 5 bases respectively, with 5 bases between them. The CDR3 DNA reads TGTGCCAGCAGCGTAGGGGCGGAGACCCAGTACTTC. Amino acids: CASSVGAETQYF. The full variable domain, in which reference TRBV9 and TRBJ2-5 provide the parts outside the CDR3, is DSGVTQTPKHLITATGQRVTLRCSPRSGDLSVYWYQQSLDQGLQFLIQYYNGEERAKGNILERFSAQQFPDLHSELNLSSLELGDSALYFCASSVGAETQYFGPGTRLLVL.

This clonotype has ten or more counts. V is TRBV6-2 or TRBV6-3 and J is TRBJ2-3; D unresolved. Germline lookup yields CDR1 MNHEY and CDR2 SVGEGT. CDR3 length: 15 amino acids. V dropped 1 base and J dropped 2 bases, with 10 bases sitting between them. CDR3 sequence reads: CASSYYGSPTDTQYF. The CDR3 DNA follows: TGTGCCAGCAGTTACTACGGCAGTCCCACAGATACGCAGTATTTT.

As for this clonotype: This may arise from a read error, as a much more abundant clone is one base away. The chain recombines TRBV12-3 or TRBV12-4 with TRBJ2-2, with 15 positions matching TRBD2. Trimming removed 3 bases from V and 4 bases from J; junction bases left unmatched: 9. The CDR3 is 19 amino acids. The CDR3 spells CASSFSLGLAGGGTGELFF. The DNA of the CDR3 is TGTGCCAGCAGTTTCTCATTGGGACTAGCGGGAGGCGGCACCGGGGAGCTGTTTTTT.

The rearrangement uses TRBV15 and TRBJ2-7; 8 bases map to TRBD1. The CDR3 runs to 15 residues. Per the germline V gene, CDR1 is LNHNV and CDR2 is YYDKDF (reference sequence). V trimming: 0 bases; J trimming: 5 bases; junction bases outside the gene matches: 6. DNA for the CDR3: TGTGCCACCAGCAGAGATTTGGGACAGGTCGACGAGCAGTACTTC. Amino acids: CATSRDLGQVDEQYF.

This clonotype has a count of ten or more. A single base separates this from a much larger clone, so it may be a read error. This rearrangement joins TRBV20-1 to TRBJ2-7, with 9 bases aligning to TRBD1. V shed 6 bases, J shed 2 bases, and the junction held 11 bases outside the gene matches. There are 15 residues in the CDR3. In germline, CDR1 is DFQATT, CDR2 SNEGSKA (reference sequence). The CDR3, as DNA: TGCAGTGCCCCGGACTCGAGGACAGGGGCCTACGAGCAGTACTTC. It specifies CSAPDSRTGAYEQYF.

This clonotype was counted many times. The rearrangement uses TRBV10-3 and TRBJ1-5; D ambiguous. The CDR3 loop spans 13 amino acids. Per germline, CDR1 ENHRY and CDR2 SYGVKD. Trimming removed 4 bases at V and 2 bases at J, with 6 bases between. The CDR3 bases are TGTGCCATCAGTGGCAGCCGCAATCAGCCCCAGCATTTT. It codes for CAISGSRNQPQHF.

This clonotype was counted at least ten times. The rearrangement links TRBV20-1 to TRBJ2-1, with D unclear. CDR3 size: 16 residues. Germline loops: CDR1 DFQATT, CDR2 SNEGSKA (reference sequence). Trimming shortened V by 4 bases and J by 2 bases, and 18 bases separated the two germline ends. The CDR3: CSAIKPGTYPYNEQFF. DNA for the CDR3: TGCAGTGCTATAAAGCCCGGAACTTATCCCTACAATGAGCAGTTCTTC.